Listed below are T cell receptor beta chains from one sample, sequenced in a study of cytomegalovirus exposure and HLA in healthy donors. The repertoire was sequenced with immunoSEQ multiplex PCR; TCRdb's copy has only in-frame clones and lacks some. The table includes fewer than 200,000 clones, 75% detected once. The sample consisted of PBMCs. Receptors originate from a woman in her fifties or sixties in good health and CMV-seropositive. Both conserved end residues are part of each CDR3. Fields, in order: D gene, J gene, V gene, clone size, CDR3 protein, CDR3 DNA. D genes are given only for firm matches. Not all rows give a size; the values are once, few, many and, for expanded clones, a class.

D: -; J: TRBJ2-1; V: TRBV7-2; size: -; CDR3: CASSLRYNEQFF; DNA: TGTGCCAGCAGCTTGAGGTACAATGAGCAGTTCTTC
D: -; J: TRBJ2-3; V: TRBV4-2; size: -; CDR3: CASSQGAGTSTDTQYF; DNA: TGTGCCAGCAGCCAAGGGGCGGGTACTAGCACAGATACGCAGTATTTT
D: TRBD1; J: TRBJ2-7; V: TRBV6-1; size: -; CDR3: CASRVGTGLAYEQYF; DNA: TGTGCCAGCAGAGTTGGGACAGGGCTTGCGTACGAGCAGTACTTC
D: -; J: TRBJ2-5; V: TRBV2; size: -; CDR3: CASSGQRQETQYF; DNA: TGTGCCAGCAGTGGGCAGCGGCAGGAGACCCAGTACTTC
D: -; J: TRBJ1-3; V: TRBV4-1; size: -; CDR3: CASSQAPRTPVSSSGNTIYF; DNA: TGCGCCAGCAGCCAAGCCCCCCGGACTCCAGTTTCAAGCTCTGGAAACACCATATATTTT
D: TRBD1; J: TRBJ2-7; V: TRBV6-5; size: -; CDR3: CASSYVGTGTYEQYF; DNA: TGTGCCAGCAGTTACGTCGGGACAGGGACCTACGAGCAGTACTTC
D: -; J: TRBJ1-5; V: TRBV28; size: few; CDR3: CASSSSREARPQHF; DNA: TGTGCCAGCAGTTCGAGCAGGGAGGCAAGACCCCAGCATTTT
D: -; J: TRBJ2-1; V: TRBV5-4; size: few; CDR3: CASSLDGGRYNEQFF; DNA: TGTGCCAGCAGCTTGGATGGGGGGAGGTACAATGAGCAGTTCTTC
D: -; J: TRBJ1-5; V: TRBV15; size: -; CDR3: CATSRAGRDQPQHF; DNA: TGTGCCACCAGCAGAGCGGGGAGAGATCAGCCCCAGCATTTT
D: TRBD2; J: TRBJ2-5; V: TRBV9; size: -; CDR3: CASSVGTSGGHQETQYF; DNA: TGTGCCAGCAGCGTAGGGACTAGCGGGGGGCACCAAGAGACCCAGTACTTC
D: -; J: TRBJ2-1; V: TRBV2; size: -; CDR3: CASSRNLYNEQFF; DNA: TGTGCCAGCAGCCGCAACCTATACAATGAGCAGTTCTTC
D: -; J: TRBJ1-2; V: TRBV18; size: -; CDR3: CASSLLGGPSNYGYTF; DNA: TGTGCCAGCTCCCTGCTCGGGGGGCCAAGTAACTATGGCTACACCTTC
D: TRBD2; J: TRBJ2-3; V: TRBV5-1; size: once; CDR3: CASRRSGGDTDTQYF; DNA: TGCGCCAGCAGGCGAAGCGGGGGGGACACAGATACGCAGTATTTT
D: -; J: TRBJ1-3; V: TRBV18; size: -; CDR3: CASSPGSGTGNTIYF; DNA: TGTGCCAGCTCACCAGGATCAGGAACTGGAAACACCATATATTTT
D: -; J: TRBJ2-3; V: TRBV2; size: few; CDR3: CASSYTDTQYF; DNA: TGTGCCAGCAGTTACACAGATACGCAGTATTTT
D: -; J: TRBJ1-1; V: TRBV18; size: -; CDR3: CASSQNQKNTEAFF; DNA: TGTGCCAGCTCGCAAAACCAGAAGAACACTGAAGCTTTCTTT
D: TRBD1; J: TRBJ1-1; V: TRBV6-1; size: -; CDR3: CASRGQGASTEAFF; DNA: TGTGCCAGCAGGGGACAGGGGGCGAGTACTGAAGCTTTCTTT
D: -; J: TRBJ2-2; V: TRBV5-1; size: -; CDR3: CASSSLFGELFF; DNA: TGCGCCAGCAGCTCCCTGTTTGGGGAGCTGTTTTTT
D: -; J: TRBJ2-1; V: TRBV5-1; size: -; CDR3: CASSWEVLAPTDNEQFF; DNA: TGCGCCAGCAGCTGGGAAGTTCTAGCGCCTACGGACAATGAGCAGTTCTTC
D: -; J: TRBJ1-5; V: TRBV5-5; size: -; CDR3: CASSLGSARGPQHF; DNA: TGTGCCAGCAGCTTGGGGTCTGCCCGGGGGCCCCAGCATTTT
D: TRBD2; J: TRBJ2-5; V: TRBV5-6; size: -; CDR3: CASSLARTSGQETQYF; DNA: TGTGCCAGCAGCTTGGCCCGGACTAGCGGCCAAGAGACCCAGTACTTC
D: TRBD1; J: TRBJ1-4; V: TRBV5-1; size: -; CDR3: CASSPTGQGTNEKLFF; DNA: TGCGCCAGCAGCCCTACCGGACAGGGGACTAATGAAAAACTGTTTTTT
D: TRBD1; J: TRBJ1-1; V: TRBV29-1; size: -; CDR3: CSVGTGPCEAFF; DNA: TGCAGCGTGGGGACAGGCCCTTGTGAAGCTTTCTTT
D: TRBD1; J: TRBJ1-2; V: TRBV5-4; size: -; CDR3: CASSLLGQGYGYTF; DNA: TGTGCCAGCAGCCTCCTAGGACAGGGGTATGGCTACACCTTC
D: TRBD1; J: TRBJ2-1; V: TRBV19; size: -; CDR3: CASSILPGQGNNEQFF; DNA: TGTGCCAGTAGTATACTCCCGGGACAGGGCAACAATGAGCAGTTCTTC
D: TRBD1; J: TRBJ1-2; V: TRBV19; size: -; CDR3: CASSRQGLFGYTF; DNA: TGTGCCAGTAGTAGACAGGGGCTGTTTGGCTACACCTTC
D: -; J: TRBJ2-3; V: TRBV2; size: -; CDR3: CASSGQSSTDTQYF; DNA: TGTGCCAGCAGTGGACAGTCTAGCACAGATACGCAGTATTTT
D: -; J: TRBJ2-2; V: TRBV11-1; size: -; CDR3: CASSPGEPTGELFF; DNA: TGTGCCAGCAGCCCGGGAGAGCCGACCGGGGAGCTGTTTTTT
D: -; J: TRBJ1-1; V: TRBV7-9; size: few; CDR3: CASSFFGRAVTEAFF; DNA: TGTGCCAGCAGCTTCTTTGGCAGGGCAGTTACTGAAGCTTTCTTT
D: -; J: TRBJ2-1; V: TRBV6-6; size: -; CDR3: CASSYRLEGTNEQFF; DNA: TGTGCCAGCAGTTACCGACTAGAGGGTACCAATGAGCAGTTCTTC
D: -; J: TRBJ1-2; V: TRBV6-5; size: -; CDR3: CASSPRHRSNYGYTF; DNA: TGTGCCAGCAGCCCCCGGCACAGGTCTAACTATGGCTACACCTTC
D: -; J: TRBJ2-7; V: TRBV10-3; size: -; CDR3: CAISDQKTGTYYEQYF; DNA: TGTGCCATCAGTGATCAAAAAACAGGAACCTACTACGAGCAGTACTTC
D: TRBD2; J: TRBJ2-3; V: TRBV7-3; size: -; CDR3: CASSLRGGGTDTQYF; DNA: TGTGCCAGCAGCTTAAGGGGGGGAGGCACAGATACGCAGTATTTT
D: -; J: TRBJ2-2; V: TRBV5-1; size: -; CDR3: CASSLRGGQHGELFF; DNA: TGCGCCAGCAGCTTGAGGGGCGGCCAGCACGGGGAGCTGTTTTTT
D: -; J: TRBJ2-2; V: TRBV7-6; size: few; CDR3: CASSLVMGPGELFF; DNA: TGTGCCAGCAGCTTGGTTATGGGGCCCGGGGAGCTGTTTTTT
D: TRBD1; J: TRBJ1-2; V: TRBV7-9; size: -; CDR3: CASRRTGKGNYGYTF; DNA: TGTGCCAGCAGGAGGACAGGGAAAGGAAACTATGGCTACACCTTC
D: -; J: TRBJ2-5; V: TRBV11-2; size: -; CDR3: CASSAGGGGWETQYF; DNA: TGTGCCAGCAGCGCCGGAGGGGGCGGATGGGAGACCCAGTACTTC
D: -; J: TRBJ1-2; V: TRBV6-1; size: few; CDR3: CASSDRTVIYGYTF; DNA: TGTGCCAGCAGTGACCGGACAGTCATTTATGGCTACACCTTC
D: -; J: TRBJ2-3; V: TRBV5-1; size: -; CDR3: CASGMTGFSTDTQYF; DNA: TGCGCCAGCGGCATGACAGGTTTTTCCACAGATACGCAGTATTTT
D: TRBD2; J: TRBJ2-5; V: TRBV6-5; size: once; CDR3: CASRDTSGGVKTQYF; DNA: TGTGCCAGCAGGGATACTAGCGGGGGAGTAAAGACCCAGTACTTC
D: TRBD1; J: TRBJ1-6; V: TRBV4-2; size: once; CDR3: CASSQSPGQGAGSPLHF; DNA: TGTGCCAGCAGCCAATCCCCCGGACAGGGGGCGGGTTCACCCCTCCACTTT
D: TRBD2; J: TRBJ2-3; V: TRBV7-9; size: -; CDR3: CASSQRTSGGTTDTQYF; DNA: TGTGCCAGCAGCCAACGGACTAGCGGGGGGACCACAGATACGCAGTATTTT
D: TRBD1; J: TRBJ2-5; V: TRBV6-5; size: -; CDR3: CASRGTGTIGTQYF; DNA: TGTGCCAGCAGGGGGACAGGGACAATTGGTACCCAGTACTTC
D: TRBD1; J: TRBJ1-1; V: TRBV6-5; size: few; CDR3: CASSRAGGTEAFF; DNA: TGTGCCAGCAGTAGGGCAGGGGGCACTGAAGCTTTCTTT
D: -; J: TRBJ1-1; V: TRBV5-1; size: -; CDR3: CASSLRGNTEAFF; DNA: TGCGCCAGCAGCTTGAGAGGGAACACTGAAGCTTTCTTT
D: -; J: TRBJ2-1; V: TRBV6-1; size: -; CDR3: CASSERQGTTGQFF; DNA: TGTGCCAGCAGTGAAAGGCAGGGGACCACTGGGCAGTTCTTC
D: TRBD1; J: TRBJ1-3; V: TRBV29-1; size: -; CDR3: CSAAGTGLSGNTIYF; DNA: TGCAGCGCCGCCGGGACAGGTCTCTCTGGAAACACCATATATTTT
D: TRBD1; J: TRBJ1-2; V: TRBV18; size: -; CDR3: CASSPQGANGYTF; DNA: TGTGCCAGCTCACCCCAGGGGGCGAATGGCTACACCTTC
D: TRBD1; J: TRBJ1-5; V: TRBV11-2; size: -; CDR3: CASSRGTVNQPQHF; DNA: TGTGCCAGCAGTCGCGGGACAGTTAATCAGCCCCAGCATTTT
D: TRBD1; J: TRBJ1-4; V: TRBV7-6; size: -; CDR3: CASSPVTGWGNEKLFF; DNA: TGTGCCAGCAGCCCCGTGACAGGGTGGGGTAATGAAAAACTGTTTTTT
D: -; J: TRBJ2-1; V: TRBV6-1; size: -; CDR3: CASYEAGTYNEQFF; DNA: TGTGCCAGTTACGAGGCAGGGACCTACAATGAGCAGTTCTTC
D: TRBD1; J: TRBJ1-1; V: TRBV6-1; size: -; CDR3: CASRRGQGVSEAFF; DNA: TGTGCCAGCAGACGTGGACAGGGCGTATCAGAAGCTTTCTTT
D: -; J: TRBJ2-3; V: TRBV7-6; size: few; CDR3: CASSSQGSRTTDTQYF; DNA: TGTGCCAGCAGCTCCCAAGGGTCGCGGACTACAGATACGCAGTATTTT